This T cell receptor (beta chain) was documented in a study of graft-versus-host responses after intestinal transplantation. As for the study in general: Transplant types were multivisceral, liver-intestinal, or isolated intestinal.

The table came from immunoSEQ multiplex PCR; TCRdb's copy has only in-frame clones and leaves some out. This table has 85,000 to 100,000 clones, 75% to 90% appearing once. The CDR3 is made up of 16 amino acids. V lost 4 bases and J lost 0, with 16 bases in between. Per the germline V gene, CDR1 is SGHNT and CDR2 is YYREEE (reference sequence). Notes on the study in general: Analysis identified GvH clones in recipient marrow, with some appearing first in ileum or blood. The study associated peak circulating GvH clone levels with early post-transplant HvG declines.

Remarks on this clone: Its cognate antigen is unknown.

The clonotype was recovered from a human donor who received an intestinal transplant. The chain combines TRBV5-4 with TRBJ1-1; D is uncertain. The starting material was unstimulated CD4+ T cells sorted from spleen or lymph node cells, obtained before intestinal transplant. CDR3 sequence: CASSPRGRGMNTEAFF. The CDR3 region has the DNA TGTGCCAGCAGCCCCCGAGGGCGCGGCATGAACACTGAAGCTTTCTTT.